These 28 T cell receptor beta chains were sequenced from one sample in a study of identical twins. TCRdb fed the 5' RACE reads into MiXCR, producing one record per CDR3 protein. The sample shows over 550,000 distinct CDR3 sequences, under 8.5% of them seen only once. This sample was shared with a second study, whose subject was yellow fever vaccine responses in identical twins.

Sample: PBMCs. The receptors derive from a woman under 30 in good health.

The J gene is TRBJ2-1, the V gene TRBV6-4, with 7 positions matching TRBD1. J lost 8 bases, V lost 5 bases, and 9 bases had no gene match. In germline, CDR1 is MRHNA, CDR2 SNTAGT. The CDR3 runs 14 residues. The CDR3 here is CASSKQGFSDEQFF. In DNA form, the CDR3 reads TGTGCCAGCAGTAAACAGGGGTTTAGTGATGAGCAGTTCTTC.

The chain recombines TRBV25-1 with TRBJ2-5; D is unresolved. The V gene's germline CDR1 is MGHDK and CDR2 SYGVNS. V was clipped by 8 bases and J by 4 bases, with 17 bases between them. The length of the CDR3 is 14 residues. The CDR3 loop is CASGPLVSPETQYF. The CDR3, as DNA: TGTGCCAGCGGCCCCCTAGTTTCTCCAGAGACCCAGTACTTC.

In its sample, this clonotype was seen a few times. The V call is TRBV5-1, the J call TRBJ1-2, with a tentative D call TRBD1 (5 bases). Trimming cost V 7 bases and J 4 bases, with 20 bases left between them. This CDR3 is built from 15 residues. From germline, CDR1 is SGHRS and CDR2 YFSETQ. The CDR3 region has the DNA TGCGCCAGCGCCGTTGGGTCTCTTGGGGGCTATGGCTACACCTTC. Translating gives CASAVGSLGGYGYTF.

The chain recombines TRBV6-1 with TRBJ2-7; the match to TRBD2 covers 7 bases. CDR1 and CDR2 from the germline V gene are MNHNS and SASEGT. CDR3 length equals 14 residues. With 8 bases clipped from V and 0 bases from J, the junction kept 7 bases outside the gene matches. CDR3 in DNA: TGTGCCAGCGGGAGGGACGCGAGCTCCTACGAGCAGTACTTC. Translated: CASGRDASSYEQYF.

V and J are TRBV7-2 and TRBJ2-2; D ambiguous. Germline CDR1 and CDR2: SGHTA and FQGNSA. The V gene lost 8 bases and the J gene lost 5 bases, with 12 bases spanning the gap. There are 13 residues in the CDR3. The CDR3 region is CASGQSITGELFF. CDR3 nucleotide sequence: TGTGCCAGCGGCCAAAGCATAACCGGGGAGCTGTTTTTT.

This chain links TRBV6-1 with TRBJ1-3; no clear D gene. The V end lost 6 bases, the J end lost 0 bases, and 15 bases lay between the germline ends. There are 16 residues in the CDR3. CDR1 and CDR2 from the germline V gene are MNHNS and SASEGT. CDR3 loop: CASSQGRPNSGNTIYF. CDR3 nucleotides: TGTGCCAGCAGCCAAGGGCGGCCGAACTCTGGAAACACCATATATTTT.

At least ten counts were recorded for this clonotype. V usage is TRBV6-5 and J usage is TRBJ1-1, with TRBD1 matching over 10 bases. CDR1 MNHEY and CDR2 SVGAGI come from the germline V gene. The V and J ends lost 4 bases and 4 bases, in that order; junction bases with no gene match: 3. This CDR3 is built from 14 residues. CDR3: CASSFRTGGTEAFF. DNA for the CDR3: TGTGCCAGCAGTTTCAGGACAGGGGGCACTGAAGCTTTCTTT.

This clonotype was seen only a few times. The chain uses TRBV28 and TRBJ1-2; unclear D gene. V lost 11 bases and J 7 bases, leaving 17 bases between the germline ends. Germline V gene data show CDR1 as MDHEN and CDR2 as SYDVKM. CDR3 length: 12 amino acids. CDR3: CAGGWGGSGYTF. CDR3 nucleotide sequence: TGTGCCGGTGGATGGGGAGGTTCTGGCTACACCTTC.

The chain recombines TRBV20-1 with TRBJ2-5; 14 nucleotides match TRBD2. V dropped 5 bases and J dropped 2; count of bases not matched to a gene: 13. Per the germline V gene, CDR1 is DFQATT and CDR2 is SNEGSKA (reference sequence). This CDR3 spans 18 amino acids. CDR3 DNA sequence: TGCAGTGCTGGGGGGACTAGCGGGGGCCCCGGCCCACAAGAGACCCAGTACTTC. Amino acid sequence: CSAGGTSGGPGPQETQYF.

The sample holds a few counts of this clonotype. The V call is TRBV7-2, the J call TRBJ2-5; D is possibly TRBD1 (6 bases). The germline CDR1 and CDR2 sequences are SGHTA and FQGNSA. There are 15 residues in the CDR3. V was shortened by 7 bases and J by 0 bases, with 15 bases between the two germline ends. In nucleotides, the CDR3 is TGTGCCAGCAAGCAGGGGCTCGGGTACCAAGAGACCCAGTACTTC. This translates into CASKQGLGYQETQYF.

This clonotype was counted at least ten times. Relative to the germline gene, one junction end is altered; a read error may explain this. The V and J genes are TRBV7-2 and TRBJ2-4; 11 positions agree with TRBD2. CDR3 size: 20 residues. Germline CDR1 reads SGHTA; CDR2 reads FQGNSA. The CDR3 here is CASSLAPPGVAGGRGNIQYF. The DNA for the CDR3 is TGTGCCAGCAGCCTAGCCCCCCCTGGGGTAGCGGGAGGGCGCGGAAACATTCAGTACTTC.

This clonotype was counted many times. The DNA of the CDR3 is TGTGCCAGCAGCCCTCCTTACAGGGGCACAGATACGCAGTATTTT. It specifies CASSPPYRGTDTQYF. The chain uses TRBV7-2 and TRBJ2-3; possible D gene TRBD1, 6 bases. Germline CDR1 SGHTA, CDR2 FQGNSA. V was clipped by 5 bases and J by 1 base, with 13 bases between them. The CDR3 is made up of 15 amino acids.

This clonotype appeared many times. This chain links TRBV7-9 with TRBJ2-7; D unclear. The CDR3 is made up of 15 amino acids. Trimming stripped 1 base from V and 7 bases from J, with 17 bases between. CDR1 is SEHNR, CDR2 FQNEAQ, per germline (reference sequence). The CDR3 sequence: CASSLVGGSGREQYF. The CDR3 DNA sequence: TGTGCCAGCAGCTTAGTTGGCGGTTCTGGCAGGGAGCAGTACTTC.

This clonotype was picked up many times. The CDR3 DNA sequence: TGTGCCACCAGTGAGCAGTTGGATGAGCAGTTCTTC. Translated, it gives CATSEQLDEQFF. The chain combines TRBV24-1 with TRBJ2-1; D not certain. Between the trimmed V and J ends, which lost 4 bases and 8 bases, there was a span of 8 bases. The CDR3 has 12 residues. Germline-derived CDR1 and CDR2 are KGHDR and SFDVKD.

This chain connects TRBV2 to TRBJ1-6, with D maybe TRBD1 (6 bases). The CDR3 length is 16 residues. Deletions cut 6 bases from V and 9 bases from J, with 21 bases between. CDR1 and CDR2 (germline): SNHLY, FYNNEI. CDR3 sequence (DNA): TGTGCCAGCAGCGCAAATATCAGGGGTGTAAGTTCACCCCTCCACTTT. Translating gives CASSANIRGVSSPLHF.

This clonotype was observed a handful of times. The chain has TRBV20-1 and TRBJ2-4; 8 bases are shared with TRBD1. The length of the CDR3 is 16 residues. Germline CDR1 DFQATT, CDR2 SNEGSKA (reference sequence). V was clipped by 4 bases and J by 5 bases; unmatched bases: 13. CDR3 amino acids: CSATIGGQEFQNIQYF. As DNA, the CDR3 is TGCAGTGCTACTATAGGGGGACAGGAGTTCCAAAACATTCAGTACTTC.

The V call is TRBV5-1, the J call TRBJ1-4; D possibly corresponds to TRBD1 (5 bases). The CDR3 spans 16 residues. The germline CDR1 and CDR2 sequences are SGHRS and YFSETQ. V was cut by 0 bases and J by 0 bases, with 9 bases left in between. In DNA, the CDR3 is TGCGCCAGCAGCTTGGGGAGGGACCCAACTAATGAAAAACTGTTTTTT. It specifies CASSLGRDPTNEKLFF.

This clonotype was observed a few times. The chain joins TRBV7-9 to TRBJ2-2, with D possibly matching TRBD1 (5 bases). Germline V gene sequence: CDR1 SEHNR, CDR2 FQNEAQ (reference sequence). Trimming removed 7 bases from V and 3 bases from J, with 15 bases in between. The CDR3 consists of 15 residues. CDR3 DNA: TGTGCCAGCACCTCCGACAGCCCCTACACCGGGGAGCTGTTTTTT. Its protein product is CASTSDSPYTGELFF.

This clonotype was seen only a few times. CDR3 sequence (DNA): TGTGCCAGCAGTTACTCGCCCGGGGGGACAGCAAGCGAAGCTTTCTTT. Residues: CASSYSPGGTASEAFF. The genes are TRBV6-5 and TRBJ1-1; 7 positions match TRBD1. CDR1 is MNHEY, CDR2 SVGAGI, per germline. The CDR3 length is 16 residues. V was pared by 0 bases and J by 8 bases, with 12 bases of the junction left unmatched.

V gene TRBV2 combines with J gene TRBJ2-7; a weak D match, TRBD2 (5 bases). The germline V and J ends were trimmed by 5 bases and 5 bases, with 16 bases remaining between them. Germline CDR1 and CDR2: SNHLY and FYNNEI. The CDR3 runs 14 residues. The CDR3 nucleotides are TGTGCCAGCAGTCCCCCCATCGGGAATAACGAGCAGTACTTC. As protein: CASSPPIGNNEQYF.

This clonotype was seen many times. This sequence joins TRBV20-1 and TRBJ1-1; the D is unclear. Looked up from germline, CDR1 is DFQATT and CDR2 is SNEGSKA (reference sequence). This CDR3 spans 13 amino acids. V was pared by 7 bases and J by 0 bases, with 12 bases between. The CDR3 region has the DNA TGCAGTGTTGGCTCCCAAATGAACACTGAAGCTTTCTTT. Translated, it gives CSVGSQMNTEAFF.

This clonotype was detected a few times. The CDR3 DNA sequence: TGTGCCAGCAGCCAGAGGGGACAGGGGAAACGGGGAACCTACGAGCAGTACGTC. Translated, it gives CASSQRGQGKRGTYEQYV. V usage is TRBV9 and J usage is TRBJ2-7, with 10 positions matching TRBD1. From germline, CDR1 is SGDLS and CDR2 YYNGEE. This CDR3 region has 18 residues. V gave up 4 bases and J gave up 2 bases; unmatched junction bases: 15.

This clonotype was picked up many times. The chain's CDR3 is CASSLSYSRRGQETQYF. The CDR3 DNA reads as TGCGCCAGCAGCTTATCTTACAGTAGGCGGGGACAAGAGACCCAGTACTTC. The chain carries TRBV5-1 and TRBJ2-5; possible D gene TRBD2, 6 bases. The CDR3 sequence is 17 residues long. The germline V gene encodes CDR1 SGHRS and CDR2 YFSETQ. V was clipped by 2 bases and J by 2 bases, with 19 bases between them.

Ten or more counts support this clonotype. The rearrangement links TRBV29-1 to TRBJ2-1; D is undetermined. The germline CDR1 and CDR2 sequences are SQVTM and ANQGSEA. The CDR3 covers 12 residues. The V end lost 3 bases, the J end lost 6 bases, and 9 bases lay between the germline ends. CDR3 DNA: TGCAGCGTTGACTCCTTGGGCAATGAGCAGTTCTTC. Its protein product is CSVDSLGNEQFF.

This clonotype has a handful of counts. The V call is TRBV20-1, the J call TRBJ2-7; 11 positions match TRBD1. Per germline, CDR1 DFQATT and CDR2 SNEGSKA (reference sequence). CDR3 length: 13 residues. Trimming cost V 6 bases and J 4 bases; bases outside gene matches: 5. As DNA, the CDR3 is TGCAGTGCGGGACAGGGGGATGTGTACGAGCAGTACGTC. Its translation: CSAGQGDVYEQYV.

This clonotype was counted only a few times. The chain carries TRBV11-3 and TRBJ1-5; 10 positions agree with TRBD1. J was trimmed by 3 bases and V by 7 bases; bases with no gene match: 6. This CDR3 is 15 amino acids long. Germline V gene lookup returns CDR1 SGHNT and CDR2 YENEEA. This chain's CDR3 is CASNGGTGVNQPQHF. CDR3 nucleotides: TGTGCCAGCAACGGTGGGACAGGGGTCAATCAGCCCCAGCATTTT.

This clonotype was seen more than once but under ten times. The rearrangement links TRBV12-3 or TRBV12-4 to TRBJ2-3; possible D gene TRBD1, 5 bases. V gave up 7 bases and J gave up 0 bases, with 17 bases separating them. The CDR3 totals 16 residues. CDR3 bases: TGTGCCAGCACCGAGATCAGGGTATGGAGCACAGATACGCAGTATTTT. As protein: CASTEIRVWSTDTQYF.

This clonotype was seen more than once but under ten times. The rearrangement links TRBV12-3 or TRBV12-4 to TRBJ1-1; 7 positions agree with TRBD1. J gave up 2 bases and V 6 bases, and 6 bases lay outside the gene matches. This CDR3 contains 14 residues. CDR3 sequence: CASRPGQRNTEAFF. The CDR3 DNA reads TGTGCCAGCAGGCCGGGACAGCGAAACACTGAAGCTTTCTTT.